This record looks at one TCR beta chain sequence and its context. Its target is unknown. Germline V gives CDR1 SQVTM, CDR2 ANQGSEA. This CDR3 is 13 amino acids long. V lost 6 bases, J lost 2 bases, and 5 bases stayed unmatched. The data originate from a study of early T cells in non-severe SARS-CoV-2 infection. Study-wide background: Chains were not paired, and sequencing was done on bulk RNA from unsorted whole blood. The study's findings and limits: Anti-spike CD8 responses were favored in VDJdb matching, and private and CD4 specificities were missed.

Researchers attached unique molecular identifiers to individual cDNA molecules. Each CDR3 protein is one row after TCRdb ran MiXCR on the 5' RACE reads. The sample includes under 85,000 distinct CDR3 sequences, 12% of them seen just once. The sample comprised whole blood. V gene TRBV29-1 combines with J gene TRBJ2-7; 9 bases fit TRBD1. This sequence was found in an adult who was a healthcare worker with PCR-confirmed SARS-CoV-2 infection or an uninfected control (not recorded which). CDR3 nucleotides: TGCAGCGTCGCGACAGGGGGGACCTACGAGCAGTACTTC. It translates to CSVATGGTYEQYF.